These 32 T cell receptor beta chains came from one sample sequenced in a study of CD8+ T cells in alopecia areata. RNA was extracted and reverse transcribed into cDNA as the sequencing template. Measured with immunoSEQ multiplex PCR; TCRdb has only the in-frame clones, and not every one. The profile covers 150,000 to 200,000 clones, with 59% appearing a single time and roughly 14% taken by the ten largest. The material was CD4+ T cells sorted from blood, obtained at week 0. The origin of the receptors is a human donor with alopecia areata.

The CDR3 bases are TGCAGCGTTCTTGGGGGGGCCGAGGGTGCAGATACGCAGTATTTT. As protein: CSVLGGAEGADTQYF. The chain employs TRBV29-1 and TRBJ2-3; a weak D match, TRBD2 (7 bases). The CDR3 consists of 15 residues. V dropped 5 bases and J dropped 4 bases, with 19 bases sitting between them. The germline gives CDR1 SQVTM, CDR2 ANQGSEA.

V and J are TRBV20-1 and TRBJ2-5; no clear D. There are 11 residues in the CDR3. Trimming cost V 0 bases and J 6 bases, with 5 bases left between them. CDR1 is DFQATT, CDR2 SNEGSKA, per germline (reference sequence). The CDR3 region has the DNA TGCAGTGCTAGAGATAAACAGACCCAGTACTTC. Encoded protein: CSARDKQTQYF.

About this clone itself: Other DNA sequences in this specimen translate into the identical CDR3. This sequence joins TRBV5-1 and TRBJ1-2, with a weak D call TRBD1 (6 bases). V shed 2 bases and J shed 0 bases, with 8 bases lying between them. The germline V gene encodes CDR1 SGHRS and CDR2 YFSETQ. The CDR3 runs to 14 residues. CDR3 residues: CASSLGQSNYGYTF. CDR3 coding DNA: TGCGCCAGCAGCTTAGGACAGTCTAACTATGGCTACACCTTC.

J is TRBJ2-3 and V is TRBV5-1; maybe TRBD2 (6 bases). V shed 4 bases and J shed 0 bases, with 9 bases lying between them. CDR1 SGHRS and CDR2 YFSETQ come from the germline V gene. The CDR3 totals 14 residues. For the CDR3, the DNA is TGCGCCAGCAGCGACCGGGGGAGCACAGATACGCAGTATTTT. Residues: CASSDRGSTDTQYF.

Details on this clone: The same CDR3 arises from other DNA sequences in this sample as well. The chain joins TRBV5-1 to TRBJ2-2, with D uncertain. The CDR3 consists of 11 residues. Per germline, CDR1 SGHRS and CDR2 YFSETQ. The ends were cut back, 2 bases at V and 6 bases at J, with 2 bases in the middle. The CDR3 sequence is CASSLAGELFF. CDR3 sequence (DNA): TGCGCCAGCAGCTTAGCCGGGGAGCTGTTTTTT.

CDR3 nucleotides: TGTGCCAGCGGAGACAGGGCTTATAATTCACCCCTCCACTTT. Translated: CASGDRAYNSPLHF. The V call is TRBV9, the J call TRBJ1-6; 7 nucleotides agree with TRBD1. V lost 7 bases and J lost 4; bases outside the gene matches: 5. The CDR3 covers 14 residues. CDR1 and CDR2 from the germline V gene are SGDLS and YYNGEE.

V and J are TRBV4-1 and TRBJ1-3; D ambiguous. This CDR3 has 17 amino acids. Per germline, CDR1 MGHRA and CDR2 YSYEKL. Trimming took 1 base from V and 0 from J, leaving 13 bases between them. The CDR3 reads CASSQGFLVPSGNTIYF. The CDR3 DNA sequence: TGCGCCAGCAGCCAAGGTTTCTTGGTCCCCTCTGGAAACACCATATATTTT.

On this clone itself: Distinct nucleotide sequences in the sample also encode this CDR3. The chain joins TRBV5-1 to TRBJ2-5; the D gene is possibly TRBD1 (6 bases). The CDR3 has 14 amino acids. V lost 0 bases, J lost 2 bases, and 8 bases lay in between. The germline V gene has CDR1 SGHRS and CDR2 YFSETQ. In DNA form, the CDR3 reads TGCGCCAGCAGCTTGGGGACAGCTCAAGAGACCCAGTACTTC. It encodes CASSLGTAQETQYF.

V usage is TRBV4-1 and J usage is TRBJ2-1; D uncertain. The V end lost 4 bases, the J end lost 6 bases, and 7 bases lay between the germline ends. The CDR3 loop spans 12 amino acids. Germline-derived CDR1 and CDR2 are MGHRA and YSYEKL. CDR3 DNA sequence: TGCGCCAGCAGCCCCCACGTCAATGAGCAGTTCTTC. Translated: CASSPHVNEQFF.

This chain connects TRBV4-1 to TRBJ2-7; 9 bases align to TRBD1. The CDR3 length is 15 residues. J was trimmed by 3 bases and V by 1 base; bases with no gene match: 4. Germline V lookup: CDR1 MGHRA, CDR2 YSYEKL. CDR3 protein: CASSQVGDRVYEQYF. In DNA form, the CDR3 reads TGCGCCAGCAGCCAAGTGGGGGACAGGGTCTACGAGCAGTACTTC.

The V call is TRBV7-9, the J call TRBJ2-7; no clear D. The germline V gene encodes CDR1 SEHNR and CDR2 FQNEAQ (reference sequence). Deletions cut 2 bases from V and 6 bases from J, with 8 bases between. This CDR3 is 12 amino acids long. The CDR3 DNA sequence: TGTGCCAGCAGCTTATGGCTAGGCGAGCAGTACTTC. It specifies CASSLWLGEQYF.

This clone was counted a few times. The J gene is TRBJ1-5, the V gene TRBV28; a possible D gene is TRBD1 (5 bases). The V and J ends lost 5 bases and 5 bases respectively, with 16 bases between them. This CDR3 spans 15 amino acids. Germline values: CDR1 MDHEN, CDR2 SYDVKM. The CDR3 bases are TGTGCCAGCAGTGACCCCGCAGGGACGGATCAGCCCCAGCATTTT. Amino acids: CASSDPAGTDQPQHF.

The V and J genes are TRBV2 and TRBJ2-5; TRBD1 matches 8 bases. CDR1 is SNHLY, CDR2 FYNNEI, per germline. V lost 6 bases and J lost 2; bases outside the gene matches: 8. The CDR3 totals 15 residues. This CDR3 reads CASSPGTGLQETQYF. The CDR3 nucleotides read TGTGCCAGCAGCCCCGGGACAGGCTTACAAGAGACCCAGTACTTC.

This clone was seen only once. V is TRBV7-9 and J is TRBJ1-6, with a weak D call TRBD1 (5 bases). Germline CDR1 SEHNR, CDR2 FQNEAQ (reference sequence). The CDR3 contains 15 residues. V dropped 5 bases and J dropped 4 bases, with 12 bases sitting between them. The CDR3 nucleotides read TGTGCCAGCAGCGCCGGGACGGGATATAATTCACCCCTCCACTTT. This gives the protein CASSAGTGYNSPLHF.

Regarding this clone: Other nucleotide sequences in the sample specify the same CDR3. This rearrangement joins TRBV29-1 to TRBJ1-1, with a weak D call TRBD1 (6 bases). V lost 2 bases to trimming and J lost 5 bases, with 12 bases between them. This CDR3 has 13 amino acids. Germline values: CDR1 SQVTM, CDR2 ANQGSEA. The CDR3 DNA reads as TGCAGCGTTGAATCGGGGGGCGGTACTGAAGCTTTCTTT. It encodes CSVESGGGTEAFF.

V gene TRBV29-1 combines with J gene TRBJ1-4; 8 bases line up with TRBD1. Trimming cost V 6 bases and J 10 bases; bases outside gene matches: 10. Germline V gene lookup returns CDR1 SQVTM and CDR2 ANQGSEA. CDR3 length: 13 amino acids. The CDR3 here is CSVRTGQGGKLFF. The CDR3 DNA reads TGCAGCGTACGAACCGGACAGGGAGGAAAACTGTTTTTT. Full variable domain (outside the CDR3, taken from reference TRBV29-1 and TRBJ1-4): SAVISQKPSRDICQRGTSLTIQCQVDSQVTMMFWYRQQPGQSLTLIATANQGSEATYESGFVIDKFPISRPNLTFSTLTVSNMSPEDSSIYLCSVRTGQGGKLFFGSGTQLSVL.

J is TRBJ2-6 and V is TRBV29-1; D gene unclear. The V end was cut by 4 bases, the J end by 0 bases, with 13 bases between. Germline V gene data show CDR1 as SQVTM and CDR2 as ANQGSEA. The CDR3 consists of 16 residues. As DNA, the CDR3 is TGCAGCGTTGTTGTCGGCCCGTTCTCTGGGGCCAACGTCCTGACTTTC. This gives the protein CSVVVGPFSGANVLTF.

With regard to this clone: Other nucleotide sequences in the sample specify the same CDR3. The chain links TRBV30 to TRBJ1-5, with D unclear. The germline gives CDR1 GTSNPN, CDR2 SVGIG (reference sequence). The CDR3 covers 13 residues. The V end was cut by 3 bases, the J end by 7 bases, with 13 bases between. CDR3 region: CAWSVHRGQPQHF. In nucleotides, the CDR3 is TGTGCCTGGAGCGTGCATCGGGGACAGCCCCAGCATTTT.

There are a few counts of this clone. V and J are TRBV5-5 and TRBJ1-1, with 8 bases lining up with TRBD1. Unmatched junction bases numbered 3, after V lost 4 bases and J lost 1 base. Germline V gene sequence: CDR1 SGHKS, CDR2 YYEKEE (reference sequence). The CDR3 consists of 14 residues. This CDR3 reads CASSTDRGNTEAFF. CDR3 DNA sequence: TGTGCCAGCAGCACCGACAGGGGGAACACTGAAGCTTTCTTT.

This clone was recorded only once. The V and J genes are TRBV2 and TRBJ1-5; 7 positions match TRBD1. This CDR3 has 14 residues. J lost 2 bases, V lost 6 bases, and 4 bases had no gene match. In germline, CDR1 is SNHLY, CDR2 FYNNEI. As DNA, the CDR3 is TGTGCCAGCAGGATGGGGACAGGCAATCAGCCCCAGCATTTT. Translating gives CASRMGTGNQPQHF.

This chain joins TRBV6-5 and TRBJ2-7; possibly TRBD2 for D (6 bases). Deletions cut 3 bases from V and 3 bases from J, with 12 bases between. The CDR3 is 14 residues long. Germline lookup yields CDR1 MNHEY and CDR2 SVGAGI. The DNA for the CDR3 is TGTGCCAGCAGTTATTCCAGGCGGGACTACGAGCAGTACTTC. This translates into CASSYSRRDYEQYF.

Regarding this clone: This CDR3 is also generated by other DNA sequences in the sample. The chain links TRBV5-1 to TRBJ1-2; D ambiguous. The CDR3 loop spans 14 amino acids. V lost 0 bases and J lost 2, with 8 bases in between. Germline values: CDR1 SGHRS, CDR2 YFSETQ. CDR3 loop: CASSLEAANYGYTF. CDR3 in DNA: TGCGCCAGCAGCTTGGAAGCGGCAAACTATGGCTACACCTTC.

This clone was found a few times. The gene calls are TRBV9 and TRBJ2-3, with D perhaps matching TRBD1 (7 bases). The germline CDR1 and CDR2 sequences are SGDLS and YYNGEE. V lost 2 bases to trimming and J lost 8 bases, with 12 bases between them. This CDR3 contains 13 residues. DNA of the CDR3: TGTGCCAGCAGCGTCCCAGGGGGAGGTACGCAGTATTTT. As protein: CASSVPGGGTQYF. The variable domain in full, with the rest retrieved from reference TRBV9 and TRBJ2-3, is DSGVTQTPKHLITATGQRVTLRCSPRSGDLSVYWYQQSLDQGLQFLIQYYNGEERAKGNILERFSAQQFPDLHSELNLSSLELGDSALYFCASSVPGGGTQYFGPGTRLTVL.

The V call is TRBV30, the J call TRBJ2-5; TRBD1 is a possible D gene (5 bases). Germline-derived CDR1 and CDR2 are GTSNPN and SVGIG (reference sequence). The CDR3 has 14 residues. V was pared by 3 bases and J by 5 bases, with 16 bases between. CDR3 bases: TGTGCCTGGAGGGAGTCCAGGGATTGGGAGACCCAGTACTTC. Its translation is CAWRESRDWETQYF.

V is TRBV9 and J is TRBJ2-3, with 11 bases fitting TRBD2. Trimming took 5 bases from V and 6 from J; bases not matched to a gene: 5. This CDR3 contains 14 residues. Looked up from germline, CDR1 is SGDLS and CDR2 is YYNGEE. CDR3 protein: CASSVTSGGDTQYF. CDR3 DNA: TGTGCCAGCAGTGTAACTAGCGGGGGTGATACGCAGTATTTT.

The rearrangement links TRBV30 to TRBJ2-7; D unclear. V lost 5 bases and J 7 bases, leaving 18 bases between the germline ends. The CDR3 is 13 residues long. Germline CDR1 reads GTSNPN; CDR2 reads SVGIG (reference sequence). The CDR3 loop is CAWDLTPFREQYF. The CDR3, as DNA: TGTGCCTGGGACCTCACCCCCTTCAGGGAGCAGTACTTC.

Only a few counts were recorded for this clone. The rearrangement links TRBV7-7 to TRBJ2-5; 7 bases align to TRBD1. Germline CDR1 reads SSHAT; CDR2 reads FNYEAQ (reference sequence). The CDR3 length is 14 residues. The trim removed 5 bases at V and 0 bases at J, leaving 3 bases unmatched. CDR3 sequence (DNA): TGTGCCAGCAGCGGAACAGGGGACCAAGAGACCCAGTACTTC. It codes for CASSGTGDQETQYF.

The V and J genes are TRBV5-1 and TRBJ2-1; weak D call: TRBD1 (6 bases). The V and J ends lost 4 bases and 8 bases respectively, with 16 bases between them. The V gene's germline CDR1 is SGHRS and CDR2 YFSETQ. There are 14 residues in the CDR3. Here the CDR3 reads CASSPDRLTDEQFF. CDR3 coding DNA: TGCGCCAGCAGCCCGGACAGATTGACGGATGAGCAGTTCTTC. Full variable domain (outside the CDR3, taken from reference TRBV5-1 and TRBJ2-1): KAGVTQTPRYLIKTRGQQVTLSCSPISGHRSVSWYQQTPGQGLQFLFEYFSETQRNKGNFPGRFSGRQFSNSRSEMNVSTLELGDSALYLCASSPDRLTDEQFFGPGTRLTVL.

The chain combines TRBV7-9 with TRBJ1-2; possibly TRBD1 for D (5 bases). The CDR3 spans 16 residues. Germline values: CDR1 SEHNR, CDR2 FQNEAQ (reference sequence). Trimming removed 3 bases at V and 0 bases at J, with 14 bases between. Here the CDR3 reads CASSFLRGSANYGYTF. In nucleotides, the CDR3 is TGTGCCAGCAGCTTTTTGAGGGGATCGGCTAACTATGGCTACACCTTC.

V usage is TRBV2 and J usage is TRBJ2-7; the D gene is possibly TRBD1 (5 bases). This CDR3 is 12 amino acids long. Germline V gene sequence: CDR1 SNHLY, CDR2 FYNNEI. V dropped 6 bases and J dropped 7 bases, with 13 bases sitting between them. CDR3 amino acids: CASRNLPGEQYF. The CDR3 DNA follows: TGTGCCAGCAGGAATCTCCCAGGGGAGCAGTACTTC. The whole variable domain, remainder taken from reference TRBV2 and TRBJ2-7, is EPEVTQTPSHQVTQMGQEVILRCVPISNHLYFYWYRQILGQKVEFLVSFYNNEISEKSEIFDDQFSVERPDGSNFTLKIRSTKLEDSAMYFCASRNLPGEQYFGPGTRLTVT.

The chain recombines TRBV18 with TRBJ2-1; no definite D call. V dropped 2 bases and J dropped 7 bases, with 6 bases sitting between them. There are 12 residues in the CDR3. From germline, CDR1 is KGHSH and CDR2 LQKENI. In DNA, the CDR3 is TGTGCCAGCTCACCAACGAGGAATGAGCAGTTCTTC. This encodes CASSPTRNEQFF.

In this sample, this clone turned up many times. This chain uses TRBV7-9 with TRBJ1-6; no reliable D call. The germline gives CDR1 SEHNR, CDR2 FQNEAQ (reference sequence). V was trimmed by 5 bases and J by 5 bases, leaving 4 bases between them. The CDR3 contains 12 residues. CDR3 bases: TGTGCCAGCAGCCACAATAATTCACCCCTCCACTTT. Protein: CASSHNNSPLHF. Together with reference TRBV7-9 and TRBJ1-6, the CDR3 gives the full variable domain: DTGVSQNPRHKITKRGQNVTFRCDPISEHNRLYWYRQTLGQGPEFLTYFQNEAQLEKSRLLSDRFSAERPKGSFSTLEIQRTEQGDSAMYLCASSHNNSPLHFGNGTRLTVT.